The source of this T cell receptor beta chain is a study of PD-1 blockade in classical Hodgkin lymphoma. Notes on the study in general: Lower baseline TCR diversity was reported for newly diagnosed patients than for healthy donors.

Germline V lookup: CDR1 SEHNR, CDR2 FQNEAQ (reference sequence). The CDR3 runs to 12 residues. V shed 5 bases and J shed 4 bases, with 9 bases lying between them. Only in-frame clones appear in the TCRdb table, and some are missing; sequencing was by immunoSEQ multiplex PCR. This table holds about 12,000 clones, 91% found once. This clone was observed a single time. Its target is unknown. All patients relapsed after autologous stem cell transplantation, and brentuximab vedotin exposure varied. The TCR comes from a human donor with classical Hodgkin lymphoma. This specimen was peripheral blood mononuclear cells (PBMCs), taken at baseline. The chain has TRBV7-9 and TRBJ2-7, with no clear D. As DNA, the CDR3 is TGTGCCAGCAGCCACGCAGGTTACGAGCAGTACTTC. Its protein is CASSHAGYEQYF.